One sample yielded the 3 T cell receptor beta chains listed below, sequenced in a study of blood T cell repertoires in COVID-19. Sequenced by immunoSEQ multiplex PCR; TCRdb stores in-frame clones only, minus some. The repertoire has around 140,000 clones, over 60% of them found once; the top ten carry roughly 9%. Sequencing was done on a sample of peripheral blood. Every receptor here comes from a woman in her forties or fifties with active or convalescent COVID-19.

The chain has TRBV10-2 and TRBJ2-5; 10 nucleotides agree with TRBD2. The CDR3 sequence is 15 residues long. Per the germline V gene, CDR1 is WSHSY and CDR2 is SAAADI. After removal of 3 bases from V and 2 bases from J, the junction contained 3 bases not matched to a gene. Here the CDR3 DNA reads TGCGCCAGCAGTGACCGGACTAGCGGACAAGAGACCCAGTACTTC. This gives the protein CASSDRTSGQETQYF.

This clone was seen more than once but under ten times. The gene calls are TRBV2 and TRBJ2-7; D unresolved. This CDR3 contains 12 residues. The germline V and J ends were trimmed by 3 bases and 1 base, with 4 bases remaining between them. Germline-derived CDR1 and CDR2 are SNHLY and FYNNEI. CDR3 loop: CASSDGSYEQYF. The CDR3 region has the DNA TGTGCCAGCAGTGACGGGTCCTACGAGCAGTACTTC.

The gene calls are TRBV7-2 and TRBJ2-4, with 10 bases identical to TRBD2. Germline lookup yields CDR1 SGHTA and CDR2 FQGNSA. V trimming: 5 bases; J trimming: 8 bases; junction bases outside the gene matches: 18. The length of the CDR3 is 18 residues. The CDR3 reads CASSPVGASGGSGDIQYF. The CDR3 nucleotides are TGTGCCAGCAGCCCAGTTGGGGCTAGCGGGGGATCGGGTGACATTCAGTACTTC.